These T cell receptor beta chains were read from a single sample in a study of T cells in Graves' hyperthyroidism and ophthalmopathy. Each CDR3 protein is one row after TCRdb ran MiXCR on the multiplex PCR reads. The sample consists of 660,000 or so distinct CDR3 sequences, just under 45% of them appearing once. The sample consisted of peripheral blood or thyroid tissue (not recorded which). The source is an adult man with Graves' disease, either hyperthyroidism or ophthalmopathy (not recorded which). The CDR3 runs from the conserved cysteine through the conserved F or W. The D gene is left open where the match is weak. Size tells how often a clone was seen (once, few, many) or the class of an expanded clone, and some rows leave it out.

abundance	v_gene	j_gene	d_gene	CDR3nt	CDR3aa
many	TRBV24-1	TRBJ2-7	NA	TGTGCCACCAGTGATACTAGCTACGAGCAGTACTTC	CATSDTSYEQYF
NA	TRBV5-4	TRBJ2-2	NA	TGTGCCAGCAGCTTGGGGACTGTTTACACCGGGGAGCTGTTTTTT	CASSLGTVYTGELFF
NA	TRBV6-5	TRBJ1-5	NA	TGTGCCAGCAGGCGAGGGGGGGGCAGAAGCAATCAGCCCCAGCATTTT	CASRRGGGRSNQPQHF
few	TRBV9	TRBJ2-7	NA	TGTGCCAGCAGCGTAGATGGGGGGGGGCCCGACGAGCAGTACTTC	CASSVDGGGPDEQYF
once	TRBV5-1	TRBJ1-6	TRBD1	TGCGCCAGCAGCTTGGATGGGACAGGTGATAATTCACCCCTCCACTTT	CASSLDGTGDNSPLHF
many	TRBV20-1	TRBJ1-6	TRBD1	TGCAGTGCCATAGGACAGGGGAGAAATTCACCCCTCCACTTT	CSAIGQGRNSPLHF
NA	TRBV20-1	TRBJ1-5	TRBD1	TGCAGTGCTAGAATGCCAGGGGGACGGCATCAGCCCCAGCATTTT	CSARMPGGRHQPQHF
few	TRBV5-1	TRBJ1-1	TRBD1	TGCGCCAGCAGCTTGGCGGACAGGGGATTAACTGAAGCTTTCTTT	CASSLADRGLTEAFF
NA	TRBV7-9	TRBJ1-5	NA	TGTGCCAGCAGCGTACAGGGACACCCGAATCAGCCCCAGCATTTT	CASSVQGHPNQPQHF
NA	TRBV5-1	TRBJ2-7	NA	TGCGCCAGCAGCTTGTATGGGGCCACCTACGAGCAGTACTTC	CASSLYGATYEQYF
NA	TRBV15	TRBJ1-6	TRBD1	TGTGCCACCAGCAGAGATCGGCAGGGAGGGGGCAATAATTCACCCCTCCACTTT	CATSRDRQGGGNNSPLHF
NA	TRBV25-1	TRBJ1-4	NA	TGTGCCAGCAGTGATCCAGGGAATAATGAAAAACTGTTTTTT	CASSDPGNNEKLFF
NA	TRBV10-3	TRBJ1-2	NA	TGTGCCAGCAGCCGCGGAGAGTCGTATGGCTACACCTTC	CASSRGESYGYTF
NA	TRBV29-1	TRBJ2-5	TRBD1	TGCAGCGTTGAAGACGTACGGGGCCTGACAGGGGGAGAGACCCAGTACTTC	CSVEDVRGLTGGETQYF
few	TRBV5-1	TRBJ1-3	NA	TGCGCCAGCAGCTTGAATAAACGGGAAGCTATTACCTCTGGAAACACCATATATTTT	CASSLNKREAITSGNTIYF
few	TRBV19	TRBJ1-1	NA	TGTGCCAGTAGTAAGGAGAACACTGAAGCTTTCTTT	CASSKENTEAFF
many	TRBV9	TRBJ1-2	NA	TGTGCCAGCAGCGTAGACCCACAGGGATCGAACGGCTACACCTTC	CASSVDPQGSNGYTF
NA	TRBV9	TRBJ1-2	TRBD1	TGTGCCAGCAGCGTAGACAGGGGTCTATATGGCTACACCTTC	CASSVDRGLYGYTF
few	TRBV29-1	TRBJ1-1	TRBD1	TGCAGCGTTGTAACCCCTCCCCCCAGGGGGCCTGAAGCTTTCTTT	CSVVTPPPRGPEAFF
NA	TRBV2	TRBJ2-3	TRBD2	TGTGCCAGCAGTGAGCTAGCGGGGGACCCAGATACGCAGTATTTT	CASSELAGDPDTQYF
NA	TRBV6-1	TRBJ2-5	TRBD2	TGTGCCAGCAGTGACACCCTAGCGGGAGGAGGGGAGACCCAGCACTTC	CASSDTLAGGGETQHF
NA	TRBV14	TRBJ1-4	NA	TGTGCCAGCAGCCAAGCGGTAGCAACTAATGAAAAACTGTTTTTT	CASSQAVATNEKLFF
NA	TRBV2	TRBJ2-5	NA	TGTGCCAGCAGAGCCCCTAGTCTCCAAGAGACCCAGTACTTC	CASRAPSLQETQYF
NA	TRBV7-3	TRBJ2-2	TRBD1	TGTGCCAGCAGCCAAGATTTCCGGAAACAGGGGATGGGGACCGGGGAGCTGTTTTTT	CASSQDFRKQGMGTGELFF
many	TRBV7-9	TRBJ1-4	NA	TGTGCCAGCAGCTTAACGGGGAATGAAAAACTGTTTTTT	CASSLTGNEKLFF
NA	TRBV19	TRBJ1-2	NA	TGTGCCAGTGTTACCGGGACCCCTTATGGCTACACCTTC	CASVTGTPYGYTF
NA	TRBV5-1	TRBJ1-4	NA	TGCGCCAGCAGCTTGATGGAAACTAATGAAAAACTGTTTTTT	CASSLMETNEKLFF
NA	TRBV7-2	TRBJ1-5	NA	TGTGCCAGCAGCCAAGAACCGGGGCAGCCCCAGCATTTT	CASSQEPGQPQHF
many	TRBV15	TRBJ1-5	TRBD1	TGTGCCACCAGCCGTGGGACAGCCGACAATCAGCCCCAGCATTTT	CATSRGTADNQPQHF
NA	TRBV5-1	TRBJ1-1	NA	TGTGCCAGCAGTTTGGCTGGGGACTTTAGAAGTGAAGCTTTCTTT	CASSLAGDFRSEAFF
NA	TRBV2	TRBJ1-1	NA	TGCGCCAGCAGCCAAGGGTTACGGACTGAAGCTTTCTTT	CASSQGLRTEAFF
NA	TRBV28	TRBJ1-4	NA	TGTGCCAGCAGTTTTGTGGGCGGGAATGAAAAACTGTTTTTT	CASSFVGGNEKLFF
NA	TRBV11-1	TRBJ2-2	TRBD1	TGTGCCAGCAGGCTTTTTTGGGACAGGGACACCGGGGAGCTGTTTTTT	CASRLFWDRDTGELFF
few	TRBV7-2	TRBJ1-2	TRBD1	TGCGCCAGCAGCCAAGAACGGGACAGGGGCTCCACCTTC	CASSQERDRGSTF
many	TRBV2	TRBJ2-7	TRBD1	TGTGCCAGCAGGGGGACAGGGAAAGTCTACGAGCAGTACTTC	CASRGTGKVYEQYF
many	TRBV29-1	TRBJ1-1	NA	TGCAGCGTTGCTAGGCAGAACACTGAAGCTTTCTTT	CSVARQNTEAFF
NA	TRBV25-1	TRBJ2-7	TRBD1	TGTGCCAGCAGTGATGCCGGGACAGGCGGTCGCTACGAGCAGTACTTC	CASSDAGTGGRYEQYF
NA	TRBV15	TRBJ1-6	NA	TGTGCCACCAGCAGAGTCCATTCCAGCCAAGGAAATTCACCCCTCCACTTT	CATSRVHSSQGNSPLHF
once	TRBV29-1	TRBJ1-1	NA	TGCAGCGTCAAAAACAGGAATGAAGCTTTCTTT	CSVKNRNEAFF
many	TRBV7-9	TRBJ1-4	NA	TGTGCCAGCAGCCCGGTGATTGATAATGAAAAACTGTTTTTT	CASSPVIDNEKLFF
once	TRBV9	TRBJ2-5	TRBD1	TGTGCCAGCAGCCCCGTTCGACAGGGCGAGACCCAGTACTTC	CASSPVRQGETQYF
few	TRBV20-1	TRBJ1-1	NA	TGCAGTGCTAGAGATAAGTTGGGTCCTGAAGCTTTCTTT	CSARDKLGPEAFF
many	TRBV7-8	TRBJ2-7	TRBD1	TGTGCCAGCAGCTTAGACAGGGGTACCGAGCAGTACTTC	CASSLDRGTEQYF
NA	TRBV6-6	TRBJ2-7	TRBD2	TGTGCCAGCAGTTACTCCAAAACGGGACTAGCGAATGAGCAGTACTTC	CASSYSKTGLANEQYF
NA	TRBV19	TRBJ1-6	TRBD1	TGTGCCAGTAGTACGGACAGGAAAGGGCCCCTCCACTTT	CASSTDRKGPLHF
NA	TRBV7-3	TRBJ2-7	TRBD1	TGTGCCAGCAGGCGGACAGGGGGCAACGAGCAGTACTTC	CASRRTGGNEQYF
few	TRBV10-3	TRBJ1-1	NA	TGTGCCAGCAGTTTCAATTCAGGCACTGAAGCTTTCTTT	CASSFNSGTEAFF